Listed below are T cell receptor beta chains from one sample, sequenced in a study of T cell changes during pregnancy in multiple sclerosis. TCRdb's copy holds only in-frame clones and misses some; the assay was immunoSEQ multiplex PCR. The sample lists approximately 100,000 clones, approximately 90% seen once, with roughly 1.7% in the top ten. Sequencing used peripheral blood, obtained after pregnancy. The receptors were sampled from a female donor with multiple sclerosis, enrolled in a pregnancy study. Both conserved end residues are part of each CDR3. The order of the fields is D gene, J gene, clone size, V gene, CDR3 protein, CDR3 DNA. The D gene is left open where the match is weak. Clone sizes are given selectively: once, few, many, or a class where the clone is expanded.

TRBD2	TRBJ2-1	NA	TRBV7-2	CASSGQTSGGANEQFF	TGTGCCAGCAGCGGGCAGACTAGCGGGGGGGCCAATGAGCAGTTCTTC
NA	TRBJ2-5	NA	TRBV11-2	CASSLDGSLSWTQYF	TGTGCCAGCAGCCTCGACGGGTCGCTATCGTGGACCCAGTACTTC
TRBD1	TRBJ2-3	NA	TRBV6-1	CASTGAPTGKDTQYF	TGTGCCAGCACCGGTGCCCCGACAGGGAAAGATACGCAGTATTTT
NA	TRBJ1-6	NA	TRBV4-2	CASSQDSAGASQPLHF	TGTGCCAGCAGCCAAGATTCGGCAGGGGCCTCACAACCCCTCCACTTT
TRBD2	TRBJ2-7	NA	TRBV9	CASSTSRRGEGPYEQYF	TGTGCCAGCAGCACATCACGCAGAGGGGAGGGGCCCTACGAGCAGTACTTC
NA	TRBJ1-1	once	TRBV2	CASGPYRDTEAFF	TGTGCCAGCGGCCCGTACAGGGACACTGAAGCTTTCTTT
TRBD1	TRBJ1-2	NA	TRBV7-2	CASSLRQGIYHYGYTF	TGTGCCAGCAGCCTACGACAGGGAATTTACCACTATGGCTACACCTTC
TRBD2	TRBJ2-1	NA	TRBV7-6	CASSWPSGKGEQFF	TGTGCCAGCAGTTGGCCTAGCGGGAAGGGTGAGCAGTTCTTC
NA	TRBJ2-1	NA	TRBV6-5	CASSYRPLSGNEQFF	TGTGCCAGCAGTTACCGCCCCCTCAGCGGCAATGAGCAGTTCTTC
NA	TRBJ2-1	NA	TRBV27	CASSLLGSSYNEQFF	TGTGCCAGCAGTCTCTTAGGGAGTTCCTACAATGAGCAGTTCTTC
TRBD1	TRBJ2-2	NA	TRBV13	CASSPDRGYTGELFF	TGTGCCAGCAGCCCCGACAGGGGGTACACCGGGGAGCTGTTTTTT
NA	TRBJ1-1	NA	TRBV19	CASSAIGPDTEAFF	TGTGCCAGTAGTGCAATTGGGCCAGACACTGAAGCTTTCTTT
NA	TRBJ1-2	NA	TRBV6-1	CASSEDRVGGYTF	TGTGCCAGCAGTGAAGACAGGGTGGGTGGCTACACCTTC
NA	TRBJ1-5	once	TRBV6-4	CASSDPHGHYRNQPQHF	TGTGCCAGCAGTGACCCCCACGGACATTATCGAAATCAGCCCCAGCATTTT
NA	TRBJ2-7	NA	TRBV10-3	CAISAGMTGDTEQYF	TGTGCCATCAGTGCAGGAATGACGGGAGATACCGAGCAGTACTTC
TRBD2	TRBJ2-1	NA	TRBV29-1	CSVDPLAGAQFF	TGCAGCGTTGATCCCCTAGCGGGAGCCCAGTTCTTC
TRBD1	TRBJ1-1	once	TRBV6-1	CASSTDRVAEAFF	TGTGCCAGCAGTACTGACAGGGTCGCTGAAGCTTTCTTT
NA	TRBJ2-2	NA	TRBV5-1	CASSLFTVTGELFF	TGCGCCAGCAGCTTGTTTACGGTCACCGGGGAGCTGTTTTTT
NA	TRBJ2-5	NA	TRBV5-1	CASSALGVAGETQYF	TGCGCCAGCAGCGCCCTCGGGGTGGCGGGAGAGACCCAGTACTTC
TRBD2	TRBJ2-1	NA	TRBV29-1	CSVGGMAGVLEQFF	TGCAGCGTTGGTGGGATGGCGGGAGTACTTGAGCAGTTCTTC
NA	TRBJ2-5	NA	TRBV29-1	CSVELETQYF	TGCAGCGTTGAACTTGAGACCCAGTACTTC
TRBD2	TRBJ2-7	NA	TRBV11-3	CASSPRGGEQYF	TGTGCCAGCAGCCCCCGGGGGGGCGAGCAGTACTTC
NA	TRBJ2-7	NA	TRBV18	CASSQRADTLGEQYF	TGTGCCAGCTCGCAGCGAGCTGATACACTTGGAGAGCAGTACTTC
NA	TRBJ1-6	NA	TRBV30	CAWRLTANSPLHF	TGTGCCTGGAGGCTTACAGCTAATTCACCCCTCCACTTT
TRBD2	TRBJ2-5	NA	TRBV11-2	CASSSVAGYQETQYF	TGTGCCAGCAGCTCGGTAGCGGGGTACCAAGAGACCCAGTACTTC
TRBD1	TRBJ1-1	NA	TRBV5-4	CASSPQGADEAFF	TGTGCCAGCAGCCCACAGGGGGCAGATGAAGCTTTCTTT
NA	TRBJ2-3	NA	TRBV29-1	CSVAVAFTDTQYF	TGCAGCGTTGCGGTAGCCTTCACAGATACGCAGTATTTT
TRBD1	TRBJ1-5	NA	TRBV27	CATQQGAEQPQHF	TGTGCCACTCAACAGGGGGCGGAACAGCCCCAGCATTTT
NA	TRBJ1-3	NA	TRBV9	CASSVLGETGNTIYF	TGTGCCAGCAGCGTATTAGGGGAAACTGGAAACACCATATATTTT
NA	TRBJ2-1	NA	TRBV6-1	CASSEDLRRGLYNEQFF	TGTGCCAGCAGTGAAGATTTGCGGCGGGGCCTCTACAATGAGCAGTTCTTC
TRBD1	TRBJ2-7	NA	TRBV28	CASPPRDRVASEQYF	TGTGCCAGCCCCCCCCGGGACAGGGTCGCTAGCGAGCAGTACTTC
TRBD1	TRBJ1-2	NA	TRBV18	CASSPSDRGPYGYTF	TGTGCCAGCTCACCGTCGGACAGGGGACCCTATGGCTACACCTTC
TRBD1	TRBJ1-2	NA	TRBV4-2	CASSQDKGDRGLGYGYTF	TGTGCCAGCAGCCAAGATAAAGGGGACAGGGGGCTTGGCTATGGCTACACCTTC
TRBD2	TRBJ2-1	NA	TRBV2	CASGRRGLAGVKNEQFF	TGTGCCAGTGGGCGAAGGGGACTAGCGGGGGTTAAGAATGAGCAGTTCTTC
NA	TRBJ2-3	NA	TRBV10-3	CAISESGAGAGDTQYF	TGTGCCATCAGTGAGTCTGGGGCAGGGGCGGGAGATACGCAGTATTTT
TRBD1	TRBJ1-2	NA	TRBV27	CASSTDRGYGYTF	TGTGCCAGCAGCACCGACAGGGGGTATGGCTACACCTTC
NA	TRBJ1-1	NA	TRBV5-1	CASSADSPDTEAFF	TGCGCCAGCAGCGCCGACTCCCCGGACACTGAAGCTTTCTTT
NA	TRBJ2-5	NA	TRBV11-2	CASSFPLAVGRETQYF	TGTGCCAGCAGCTTCCCTTTAGCGGTAGGGCGAGAGACCCAGTACTTC
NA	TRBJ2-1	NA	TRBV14	CASSHLGGPVDEQFF	TGTGCCAGCAGCCACCTGGGGGGGCCGGTTGATGAGCAGTTCTTC
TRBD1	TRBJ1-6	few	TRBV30	CAWTRQGRSPLHF	TGTGCCTGGACCCGACAGGGAAGATCACCCCTCCACTTT
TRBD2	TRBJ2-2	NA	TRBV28	CASSGVGTSGPTGELFF	TGTGCCAGCAGTGGAGTGGGGACTAGCGGACCCACCGGGGAGCTGTTTTTT
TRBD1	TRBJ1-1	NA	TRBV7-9	CASSPTGGMNTEAFF	TGTGCCAGCAGCCCAACAGGGGGTATGAACACTGAAGCTTTCTTT
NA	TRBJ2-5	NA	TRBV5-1	CASCRASRQETQYF	TGCGCCAGCTGTAGGGCTAGCCGTCAAGAGACCCAGTACTTC
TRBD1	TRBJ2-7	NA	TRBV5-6	CASSKTGARYEQYF	TGTGCCAGCAGCAAGACAGGGGCCCGCTACGAGCAGTACTTC
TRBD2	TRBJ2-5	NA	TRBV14	CASRGSGGETQYF	TGTGCCAGCAGAGGAAGCGGGGGAGAGACCCAGTACTTC
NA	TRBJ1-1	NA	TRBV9	CASSVGNLNTEAFF	TGTGCCAGCAGCGTAGGAAACTTGAACACTGAAGCTTTCTTT
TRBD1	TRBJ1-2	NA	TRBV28	CASSGQGARVNGYTF	TGTGCCAGCAGTGGTCAGGGGGCCCGGGTCAATGGCTACACCTTC
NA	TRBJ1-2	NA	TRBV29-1	CSVGRPGYGYTF	TGCAGCGTTGGGAGACCCGGCTATGGCTACACCTTC
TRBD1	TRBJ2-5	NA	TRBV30	CAGRDRGLETQYF	TGTGCCGGGCGGGACAGGGGGTTAGAGACCCAGTACTTC
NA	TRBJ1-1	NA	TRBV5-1	CASSDPSRVTGKNTEAFF	TGCGCCAGCAGCGACCCCAGCCGGGTCACGGGAAAGAACACTGAAGCTTTCTTT
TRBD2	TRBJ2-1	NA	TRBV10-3	CAISGGGSGTSGRAGYNEQFF	TGTGCCATCAGTGGGGGGGGAAGTGGGACTAGCGGGAGGGCCGGCTACAATGAGCAGTTCTTC
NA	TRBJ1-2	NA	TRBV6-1	CASSESGNPGYTF	TGTGCCAGCAGTGAGTCAGGGAATCCTGGCTACACCTTC
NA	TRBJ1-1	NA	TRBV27	CASRREGLAEAFF	TGTGCCAGCAGAAGGGAGGGGTTAGCAGAAGCTTTCTTT
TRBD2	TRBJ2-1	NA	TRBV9	CASSVGTSDYNEQFF	TGTGCCAGCAGCGTAGGGACTAGCGACTACAATGAGCAGTTCTTC
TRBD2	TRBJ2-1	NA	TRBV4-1	CASSQGPSGATGDNEQFF	TGCGCCAGCAGCCAAGGACCCAGCGGGGCGACCGGGGACAATGAGCAGTTCTTC
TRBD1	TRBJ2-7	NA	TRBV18	CASSPRQGQVYEQYF	TGTGCCAGCTCACCCCGACAGGGGCAGGTCTACGAGCAGTACTTC